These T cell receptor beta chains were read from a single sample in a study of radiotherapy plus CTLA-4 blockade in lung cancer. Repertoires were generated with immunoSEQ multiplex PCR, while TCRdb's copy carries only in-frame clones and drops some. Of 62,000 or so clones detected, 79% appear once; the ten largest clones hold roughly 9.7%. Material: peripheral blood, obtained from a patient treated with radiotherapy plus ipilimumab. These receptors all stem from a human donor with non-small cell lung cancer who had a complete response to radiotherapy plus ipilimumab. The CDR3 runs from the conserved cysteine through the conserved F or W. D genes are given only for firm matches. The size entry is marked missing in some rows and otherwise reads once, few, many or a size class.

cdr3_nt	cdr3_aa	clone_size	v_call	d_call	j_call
TGTGCCAGCAGCCCCCCTATCGGGCTCAATGAGCAGTTCTTC	CASSPPIGLNEQFF	.	TRBV7-9	.	TRBJ2-1
TGTGCCAGCAGTGAAAATCTAGCGGGAGTGGCTACGCAGTATTTT	CASSENLAGVATQYF	.	TRBV2	TRBD2	TRBJ2-3
TGTGCCAGTAGCCCCGGACTAGCGGGCCTATACAATGAGCAGTTCTTC	CASSPGLAGLYNEQFF	.	TRBV19	TRBD2	TRBJ2-1
TGTGCCAGCAGCCGTTTTGGACAGGGGGACTATGGCTACACCTTC	CASSRFGQGDYGYTF	.	TRBV7-2	TRBD1	TRBJ1-2
TGTGCCAGCAGCTTGCTAGGCTCCGGTGAGCAGTTCTTC	CASSLLGSGEQFF	.	TRBV5-4	.	TRBJ2-1
TGTGCCAGCAGTGGGGGTCCCCTCAATTACAATGAGCAGTTCTTC	CASSGGPLNYNEQFF	.	TRBV6-1	.	TRBJ2-1
TGTGCCAGCAGTTACCGGGACAGATATGGCTACACCTTC	CASSYRDRYGYTF	.	TRBV6-5	TRBD1	TRBJ1-2
TGTGCCAGCAGCACCCTAAAAGAAAAACTGTTTTTT	CASSTLKEKLFF	.	TRBV28	.	TRBJ1-4
TGTGCCAGCAGTTTGGACAGGAACATGAACACTGAAGCTTTCTTT	CASSLDRNMNTEAFF	.	TRBV6-6	TRBD1	TRBJ1-1
TGTGCCAGCAGCTCGTATCAAGAGACCCAGTACTTC	CASSSYQETQYF	once	TRBV7-2	.	TRBJ2-5
TGTGCCAGCAGCTTAGCGGGACCCCGGGATGAGCAGTTCTTC	CASSLAGPRDEQFF	.	TRBV7-2	.	TRBJ2-1
TGCGCCAGCAGCGATGACACCTATGGCTACACCTTC	CASSDDTYGYTF	.	TRBV5-1	.	TRBJ1-2
TGCGCCAGCAGCTTGGGGGGCCAGACCTATGGCTACACCTTC	CASSLGGQTYGYTF	once	TRBV5-1	.	TRBJ1-2
TGTGCCAGCAGCTTCGGGGTTGGAAACACCATATATTTT	CASSFGVGNTIYF	.	TRBV11-3	.	TRBJ1-3
TGTGCCAGCTCACCAACAGGGGGTAATGAAAAACTGTTTTTT	CASSPTGGNEKLFF	.	TRBV18	TRBD1	TRBJ1-4
TGTGCCAGCAGTGACGCAGGGGTGCTGAGTGAAGCTTTCTTT	CASSDAGVLSEAFF	.	TRBV27	.	TRBJ1-1
TGTGCTAGTGCCTCACCGACCCCGAAGACTAGTAACAATGAGCAGTTCTTC	CASASPTPKTSNNEQFF	.	TRBV12-5	.	TRBJ2-1
TGCAGTGCTAGAGTTGGATACGAGCAGTACTTC	CSARVGYEQYF	.	TRBV20-1	.	TRBJ2-7
TGTGCCAGCTCACCATGGTCTCGGCTAGCGGGCTACAATGAGCAGTTCTTC	CASSPWSRLAGYNEQFF	.	TRBV18	TRBD2	TRBJ2-1
TGTGCCTGGAATCCTGGACAGGGGGTATTTCTGACCCCTAATGAAAAACTGTTTTTT	CAWNPGQGVFLTPNEKLFF	.	TRBV30	TRBD1	TRBJ1-4
TGTGCCAGCAGCACGGGGGTGGATGGAGGGAATTCACCCCTCCACTTT	CASSTGVDGGNSPLHF	.	TRBV11-2	.	TRBJ1-6
TGTGCCAGCAGTCCCGGGACTAGCGGGGGGCTAGCCAAAAACATTCAGTACTTC	CASSPGTSGGLAKNIQYF	.	TRBV27	TRBD2	TRBJ2-4
TGTGCCAGCAGCCTCATAGGGGAGGGGACTGAAGCTTTCTTT	CASSLIGEGTEAFF	.	TRBV7-9	.	TRBJ1-1
TGTGCCAGCAGCTTGGCGCGCAATGAGCAGTTCTTC	CASSLARNEQFF	.	TRBV5-6	.	TRBJ2-1
TGTGCCACCAGCAGAGGCCGGACAGGGGCAGGGTTCACTGAAGCTTTCTTT	CATSRGRTGAGFTEAFF	.	TRBV15	TRBD1	TRBJ1-1
TGTGCCAGCAGCAACCTGGGACAGGCAGCCGAAGCTTTCTTT	CASSNLGQAAEAFF	.	TRBV7-9	TRBD1	TRBJ1-1
TGTGCCATCAAGGGTCAGGGTAGCAATCAGCCCCAGCATTTT	CAIKGQGSNQPQHF	.	TRBV10-3	.	TRBJ1-5
TGTGCCAGCAGTGTAAGACCCCAGGGGCCGACCCACTACACCTTC	CASSVRPQGPTHYTF	.	TRBV6-1	.	TRBJ1-2
TGTGCCAGCTCACCAACTCAGGGGAACACTGAAGCTTTCTTT	CASSPTQGNTEAFF	.	TRBV18	.	TRBJ1-1
TGCGCCAGCAGCATGGCTAGCGGGGGTAGCACAGATACGCAGTATTTT	CASSMASGGSTDTQYF	.	TRBV5-1	TRBD2	TRBJ2-3
TGTGCCAGCAGCTTAAGGGACAGGGGCGAGCAGTACTTC	CASSLRDRGEQYF	.	TRBV7-9	TRBD1	TRBJ2-7
TGCGCCAGCATAACAGGGAGGAGGGACGAGCAGTACTTC	CASITGRRDEQYF	.	TRBV10-1	.	TRBJ2-7
TGTGCCGGGCGACAGGGAGGAGATGAAAAACTGTTTTTT	CAGRQGGDEKLFF	.	TRBV28	TRBD1	TRBJ1-4
TGTGCCAGCAGCCTCTCGTGGACAGATACGCAGTATTTT	CASSLSWTDTQYF	few	TRBV11-2	.	TRBJ2-3
TGCGCCAGCAAGGGAAGGACGAACACCGGGGAGCTGTTTTTT	CASKGRTNTGELFF	.	TRBV10-2	.	TRBJ2-2
TGTGCCTGGAGTGCTTCGTACAATGAGCAGTTCTTC	CAWSASYNEQFF	.	TRBV30	.	TRBJ2-1
TGTGCCAGTAAACAGGGTTTCGGCAATCAGCCCCAGCATTTT	CASKQGFGNQPQHF	medium-sized	TRBV19	.	TRBJ1-5
TGTGCCTGGAGTGCCCCCCTAGGCTACACCTTC	CAWSAPLGYTF	.	TRBV30	.	TRBJ1-2
TGTGCCAGCAGCTCCCCGTCACAGAGGGCTGGGGCCAACGTCCTGACTTTC	CASSSPSQRAGANVLTF	few	TRBV7-2	.	TRBJ2-6
TGTGCCAGCAGTTTATTTCTCCTCACCTTC	CASSLFLLTF	.	TRBV28	.	TRBJ1-2
TGTGCCATCTCGCAGCAGGGTAGAACTCCTGGGGCCAACGTCCTGACTTTC	CAISQQGRTPGANVLTF	.	TRBV10-3	.	TRBJ2-6
TGTGCCAGCAGCGTAGTGGCGGGGGCCACAGATACGCAGTATTTT	CASSVVAGATDTQYF	.	TRBV9	.	TRBJ2-3
TGTGCCAGCTCACCAGGGGAAAATCAGCCCCAGCATTTT	CASSPGENQPQHF	few	TRBV18	.	TRBJ1-5
TGTGCCAGCAGCTCCGGGACTACGACCTACAATGAGCAGTTCTTC	CASSSGTTTYNEQFF	.	TRBV7-2	TRBD2	TRBJ2-1
TGTGCCAGCAGCTTACAGGGTTCCGACAATGAGCAGTTCTTC	CASSLQGSDNEQFF	.	TRBV11-3	.	TRBJ2-1
TGCGCCAGCAGCTTGGAGGGTGACAGGGAGAAACAGTACTTC	CASSLEGDREKQYF	.	TRBV5-1	TRBD1	TRBJ2-7
TGTGCCAGCAGCTTGGAGGTAGCCCGGGAGACCCAGTACTTC	CASSLEVARETQYF	.	TRBV5-4	.	TRBJ2-5
TGTGCCAGCCTTGGGGTAGGGTGGAACACCGGGGAGCTGTTTTTT	CASLGVGWNTGELFF	few	TRBV28	.	TRBJ2-2
TGTGCCAGCGGACGGGATCGTACTAGCGGGGGGGACCAAGAGACCCAGTACTTC	CASGRDRTSGGDQETQYF	.	TRBV2	TRBD2	TRBJ2-5
TGTGCCATCAGTGAGACAGCGGGGGACACAGATACGCAGTATTTT	CAISETAGDTDTQYF	.	TRBV10-3	TRBD2	TRBJ2-3
TGTGCCAGCAGTTACTCAGGGACGGAACTGTTTTTT	CASSYSGTELFF	few	TRBV6-6	.	TRBJ1-4
TGCGCCAGCAGCCAAGGGGGGTCGAACACTGAAGCTTTCTTT	CASSQGGSNTEAFF	.	TRBV4-1	.	TRBJ1-1